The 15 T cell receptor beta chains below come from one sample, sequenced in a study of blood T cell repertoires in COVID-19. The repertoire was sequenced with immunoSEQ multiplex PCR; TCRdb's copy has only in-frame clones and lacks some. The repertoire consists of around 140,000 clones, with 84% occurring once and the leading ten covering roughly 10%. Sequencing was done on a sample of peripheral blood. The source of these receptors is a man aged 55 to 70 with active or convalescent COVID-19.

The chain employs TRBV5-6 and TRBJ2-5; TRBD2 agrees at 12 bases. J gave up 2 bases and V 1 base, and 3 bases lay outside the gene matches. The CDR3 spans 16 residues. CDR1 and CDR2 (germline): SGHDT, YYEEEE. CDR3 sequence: CASSLRLAGAQETQYF. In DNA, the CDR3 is TGTGCCAGCAGCTTGAGACTAGCGGGGGCACAAGAGACCCAGTACTTC. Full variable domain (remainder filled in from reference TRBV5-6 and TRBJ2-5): DAGVTQSPTHLIKTRGQQVTLRCSPKSGHDTVSWYQQALGQGPQFIFQYYEEEERQRGNFPDRFSGHQFPNYSSELNVNALLLGDSALYLCASSLRLAGAQETQYFGPGTRLLVL.

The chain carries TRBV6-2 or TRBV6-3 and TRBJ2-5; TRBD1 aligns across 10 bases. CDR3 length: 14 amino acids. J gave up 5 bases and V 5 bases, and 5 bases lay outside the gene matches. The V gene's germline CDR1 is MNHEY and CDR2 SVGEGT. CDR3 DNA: TGTGCCAGCAGTCTCCCGGGACAGGGGGAGACCCAGTACTTC. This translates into CASSLPGQGETQYF.

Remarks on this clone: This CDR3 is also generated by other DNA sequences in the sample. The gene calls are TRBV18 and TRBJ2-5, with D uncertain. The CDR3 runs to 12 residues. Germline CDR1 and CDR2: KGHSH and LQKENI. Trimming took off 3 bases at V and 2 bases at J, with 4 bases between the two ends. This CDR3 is CASSPRQETQYF. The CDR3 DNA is TGTGCCAGCTCACCCAGGCAAGAGACCCAGTACTTC.

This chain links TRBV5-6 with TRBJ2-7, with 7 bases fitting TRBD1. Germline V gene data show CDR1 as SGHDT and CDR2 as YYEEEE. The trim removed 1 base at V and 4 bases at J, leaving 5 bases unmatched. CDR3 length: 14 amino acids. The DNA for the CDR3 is TGTGCCAGCAGCTTGTATCCAGGGGGTTACGAGCAGTACTTC. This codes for CASSLYPGGYEQYF. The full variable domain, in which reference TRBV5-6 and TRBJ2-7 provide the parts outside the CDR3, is DAGVTQSPTHLIKTRGQQVTLRCSPKSGHDTVSWYQQALGQGPQFIFQYYEEEERQRGNFPDRFSGHQFPNYSSELNVNALLLGDSALYLCASSLYPGGYEQYFGPGTRLTVT.

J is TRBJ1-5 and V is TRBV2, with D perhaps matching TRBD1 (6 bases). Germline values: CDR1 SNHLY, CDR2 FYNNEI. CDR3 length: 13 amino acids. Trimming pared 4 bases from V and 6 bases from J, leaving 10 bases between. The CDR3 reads CASSVGAGQPQHF. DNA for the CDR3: TGTGCCAGCAGTGTGGGGGCCGGTCAGCCCCAGCATTTT.

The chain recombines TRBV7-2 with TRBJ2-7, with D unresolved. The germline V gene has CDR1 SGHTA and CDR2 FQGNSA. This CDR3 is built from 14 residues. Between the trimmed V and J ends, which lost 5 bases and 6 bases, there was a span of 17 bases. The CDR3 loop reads CASSPDRLSIEQYF. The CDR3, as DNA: TGTGCCAGCAGCCCTGATCGACTCTCTATCGAGCAGTACTTC.

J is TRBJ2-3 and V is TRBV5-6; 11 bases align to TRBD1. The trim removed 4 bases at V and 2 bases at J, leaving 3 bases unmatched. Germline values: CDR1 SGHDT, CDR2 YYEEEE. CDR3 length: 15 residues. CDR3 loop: CASSRTGGLTDTQYF. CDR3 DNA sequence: TGTGCCAGCAGCAGGACAGGGGGCCTCACAGATACGCAGTATTTT.

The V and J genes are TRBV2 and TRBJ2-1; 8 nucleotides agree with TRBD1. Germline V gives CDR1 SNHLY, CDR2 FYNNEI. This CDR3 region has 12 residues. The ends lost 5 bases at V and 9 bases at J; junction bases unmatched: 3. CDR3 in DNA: TGTGCCAGCAGTACCAGGGGGCTTGAGCAGTTCTTC. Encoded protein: CASSTRGLEQFF.

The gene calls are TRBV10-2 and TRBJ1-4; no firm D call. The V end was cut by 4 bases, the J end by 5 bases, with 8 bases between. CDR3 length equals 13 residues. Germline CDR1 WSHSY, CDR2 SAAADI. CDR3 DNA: TGCGCCAGCAGTGTTGGGCCGAATGAAAAACTGTTTTTT. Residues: CASSVGPNEKLFF.

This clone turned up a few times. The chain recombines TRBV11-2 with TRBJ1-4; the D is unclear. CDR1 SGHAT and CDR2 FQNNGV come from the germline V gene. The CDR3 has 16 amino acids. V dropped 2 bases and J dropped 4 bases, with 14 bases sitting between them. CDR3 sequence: CASSLFGQAVNEKLFF. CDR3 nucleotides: TGTGCCAGCAGCTTATTTGGGCAGGCCGTTAATGAAAAACTGTTTTTT.

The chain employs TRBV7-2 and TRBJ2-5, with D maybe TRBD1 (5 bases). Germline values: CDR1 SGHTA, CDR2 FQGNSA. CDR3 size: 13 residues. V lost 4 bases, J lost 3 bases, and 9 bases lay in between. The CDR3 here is CASSSGMKETQYF. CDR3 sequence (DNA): TGTGCCAGCAGCTCAGGGATGAAAGAGACCCAGTACTTC.

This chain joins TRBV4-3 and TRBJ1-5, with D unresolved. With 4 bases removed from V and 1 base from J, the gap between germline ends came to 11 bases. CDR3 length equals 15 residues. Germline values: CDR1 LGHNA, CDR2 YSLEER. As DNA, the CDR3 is TGCGCCAGCAGCCCAGAACCGGGAAGCAATCAGCCCCAGCATTTT. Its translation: CASSPEPGSNQPQHF.

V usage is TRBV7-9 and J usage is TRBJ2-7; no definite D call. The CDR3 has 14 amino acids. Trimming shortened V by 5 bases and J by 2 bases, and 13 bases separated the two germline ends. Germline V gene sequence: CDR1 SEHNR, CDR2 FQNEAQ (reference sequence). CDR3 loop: CASSPLERPYEQYV. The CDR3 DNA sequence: TGTGCCAGCAGCCCGTTGGAGCGCCCCTACGAGCAGTACGTC.

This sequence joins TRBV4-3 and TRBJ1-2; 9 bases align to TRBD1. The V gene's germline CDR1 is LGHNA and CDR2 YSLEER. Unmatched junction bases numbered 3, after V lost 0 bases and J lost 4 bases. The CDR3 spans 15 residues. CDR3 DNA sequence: TGCGCCAGCAGCCAAGATCGGACAGGGGCCTATGGCTACACCTTC. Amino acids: CASSQDRTGAYGYTF.

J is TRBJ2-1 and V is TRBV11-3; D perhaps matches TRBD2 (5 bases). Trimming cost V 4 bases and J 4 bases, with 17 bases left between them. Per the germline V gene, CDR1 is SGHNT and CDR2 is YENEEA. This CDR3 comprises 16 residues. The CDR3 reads CASSSPSSAGYNEQFF. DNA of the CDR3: TGTGCCAGCAGCTCCCCTTCATCGGCGGGTTACAATGAGCAGTTCTTC. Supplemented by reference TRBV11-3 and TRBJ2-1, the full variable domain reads EAGVVQSPRYKIIEKKQPVAFWCNPISGHNTLYWYLQNLGQGPELLIRYENEEAVDDSQLPKDRFSAERLKGVDSTLKIQPAELGDSAVYLCASSSPSSAGYNEQFFGPGTRLTVL.